A selection of T cell receptor beta chains follows, all from one sample in a study of blood T cell repertoires in COVID-19. Method: immunoSEQ multiplex PCR; TCRdb's copy keeps in-frame clones and lacks some. The repertoire includes more than 150,000 clones, over 70% of them detected once, and roughly 14% sits in the top ten. The sequenced material came from PBMCs or T cells enriched from blood (not recorded which). All receptors come from a man in his fifties or sixties who had been exposed to COVID-19. Each CDR3 is given with its conserved first and last residue. D genes are given only for firm matches. A row's size may be missing; if present it is once, few, many or a size class.

clone size: -
J gene: TRBJ2-3
V gene: TRBV7-9
D gene: TRBD2
CDR3 protein: CASSLGLAGVTDTQYF
CDR3 DNA: TGTGCCAGCAGCTTAGGTCTAGCGGGAGTTACAGATACGCAGTATTTT

clone size: -
J gene: TRBJ1-3
V gene: TRBV19
D gene: -
CDR3 protein: CASSTHATLSPGNTIYF
CDR3 DNA: TGTGCCAGTAGTACCCATGCTACGCTCTCGCCTGGAAACACCATATATTTT

clone size: once
J gene: TRBJ1-2
V gene: TRBV4-3
D gene: TRBD1
CDR3 protein: CASSLAGTGGGYGYTF
CDR3 DNA: TGCGCCAGCAGCCTCGCCGGGACAGGGGGCGGCTATGGCTACACCTTC

clone size: once
J gene: TRBJ2-3
V gene: TRBV29-1
D gene: TRBD2
CDR3 protein: CSETSGGTDTQYF
CDR3 DNA: TGCAGCGAAACTAGCGGGGGCACAGATACGCAGTATTTT

clone size: -
J gene: TRBJ1-5
V gene: TRBV28
D gene: -
CDR3 protein: CASSLAGPSNQPQHF
CDR3 DNA: TGTGCCAGCAGTTTAGCCGGTCCGAGCAATCAGCCCCAGCATTTT

clone size: -
J gene: TRBJ2-1
V gene: TRBV4-1
D gene: -
CDR3 protein: CASSQEPGDNEQFF
CDR3 DNA: TGCGCCAGCAGCCAAGAACCGGGAGACAATGAGCAGTTCTTC

clone size: -
J gene: TRBJ1-1
V gene: TRBV3-1/TRBV3-2
D gene: TRBD1
CDR3 protein: CASSQRQGATEAFF
CDR3 DNA: TGTGCCAGCAGCCAAAGACAGGGGGCGACTGAAGCTTTCTTT

clone size: -
J gene: TRBJ2-1
V gene: TRBV9
D gene: TRBD2
CDR3 protein: CASAGTSGYNEQFF
CDR3 DNA: TGTGCCAGCGCCGGGACTAGCGGTTACAATGAGCAGTTCTTC

clone size: few
J gene: TRBJ2-3
V gene: TRBV7-9
D gene: TRBD2
CDR3 protein: CASSPPGTTTDTQYF
CDR3 DNA: TGTGCCAGCAGCCCCCCCGGGACTACCACAGATACGCAGTATTTT

clone size: -
J gene: TRBJ2-5
V gene: TRBV5-1
D gene: TRBD2
CDR3 protein: CASSLKPGLGGETQYF
CDR3 DNA: TGCGCCAGCAGCTTGAAACCGGGACTAGGGGGAGAGACCCAGTACTTC

clone size: -
J gene: TRBJ1-1
V gene: TRBV19
D gene: TRBD1
CDR3 protein: CASSVDRGANTEAFF
CDR3 DNA: TGTGCCAGTAGTGTAGACAGGGGCGCGAACACTGAAGCTTTCTTT

clone size: -
J gene: TRBJ2-7
V gene: TRBV27
D gene: TRBD1
CDR3 protein: CASSSWTGSYEQYF
CDR3 DNA: TGTGCCAGCAGTTCCTGGACAGGGTCCTACGAGCAGTACTTC

clone size: -
J gene: TRBJ2-3
V gene: TRBV5-6
D gene: -
CDR3 protein: CASSPRRGPFEGDTQYF
CDR3 DNA: TGTGCCAGCAGCCCCAGGAGAGGACCCTTCGAGGGAGATACGCAGTATTTT

clone size: -
J gene: TRBJ2-7
V gene: TRBV11-3
D gene: -
CDR3 protein: CASSFSSRGSYEQYF
CDR3 DNA: TGTGCCAGCAGCTTCTCCTCGCGGGGCTCCTACGAGCAGTACTTC

clone size: few
J gene: TRBJ1-1
V gene: TRBV19
D gene: -
CDR3 protein: CASSIVGGGPMNTEAFF
CDR3 DNA: TGTGCCAGTAGTATAGTCGGGGGGGGGCCCATGAACACTGAAGCTTTCTTT

clone size: few
J gene: TRBJ1-1
V gene: TRBV25-1
D gene: TRBD1
CDR3 protein: CASEQTGGGTEAFF
CDR3 DNA: TGTGCCAGTGAACAAACAGGGGGGGGGACTGAAGCTTTCTTT

clone size: -
J gene: TRBJ1-2
V gene: TRBV2
D gene: -
CDR3 protein: CASVETAGYTF
CDR3 DNA: TGTGCCAGCGTCGAGACAGCTGGCTACACCTTC

clone size: -
J gene: TRBJ2-7
V gene: TRBV6-5
D gene: -
CDR3 protein: CASSWTDSSYEQYF
CDR3 DNA: TGTGCCAGCAGTTGGACCGACAGCTCCTACGAGCAGTACTTC

clone size: -
J gene: TRBJ2-1
V gene: TRBV7-8
D gene: -
CDR3 protein: CASSATSSSSYNEQFF
CDR3 DNA: TGTGCCAGCAGCGCAACTAGCTCAAGCTCCTACAATGAGCAGTTCTTC

clone size: -
J gene: TRBJ2-4
V gene: TRBV19
D gene: -
CDR3 protein: CASSIDGGAENIQYF
CDR3 DNA: TGTGCCAGTAGTATAGATGGAGGGGCGGAAAACATTCAGTACTTC

clone size: -
J gene: TRBJ2-7
V gene: TRBV5-4
D gene: -
CDR3 protein: CASSYLASYEQYF
CDR3 DNA: TGTGCCAGCAGCTACCTAGCTAGCTACGAGCAGTACTTC

clone size: -
J gene: TRBJ1-2
V gene: TRBV3-1/TRBV3-2
D gene: -
CDR3 protein: CASSQERAGYGYTF
CDR3 DNA: TGTGCCAGCAGCCAAGAGCGGGCAGGCTATGGCTACACCTTC

clone size: -
J gene: TRBJ1-1
V gene: TRBV19
D gene: TRBD1
CDR3 protein: CASSRWRTGSFEAFF
CDR3 DNA: TGTGCCAGTAGCCGATGGAGGACAGGGTCATTTGAAGCTTTCTTT

clone size: -
J gene: TRBJ2-2
V gene: TRBV5-4
D gene: -
CDR3 protein: CASSRPLANTGELFF
CDR3 DNA: TGTGCCAGCAGCCGCCCGCTAGCGAACACCGGGGAGCTGTTTTTT

clone size: -
J gene: TRBJ2-7
V gene: TRBV27
D gene: TRBD1
CDR3 protein: CASSLGTGDPYEQYF
CDR3 DNA: TGTGCCAGCAGTTTGGGGACAGGGGACCCATACGAGCAGTACTTC

clone size: -
J gene: TRBJ1-1
V gene: TRBV7-8
D gene: -
CDR3 protein: CASSHTGFEAFF
CDR3 DNA: TGTGCCAGCAGCCACACAGGGTTTGAAGCTTTCTTT

clone size: -
J gene: TRBJ1-1
V gene: TRBV29-1
D gene: TRBD1
CDR3 protein: CSVEGDRGDTEAFF
CDR3 DNA: TGCAGCGTTGAAGGGGACAGGGGGGACACTGAAGCTTTCTTT

clone size: -
J gene: TRBJ2-1
V gene: TRBV19
D gene: -
CDR3 protein: CASSFHTSSSYNEQFF
CDR3 DNA: TGTGCCAGTAGTTTCCACACGTCAAGCTCCTACAATGAGCAGTTCTTC

clone size: -
J gene: TRBJ2-6
V gene: TRBV19
D gene: TRBD2
CDR3 protein: CASSPLGGAGANVLTF
CDR3 DNA: TGTGCCAGTAGTCCGCTCGGGGGGGCTGGGGCCAACGTCCTGACTTTC

clone size: -
J gene: TRBJ1-3
V gene: TRBV30
D gene: -
CDR3 protein: CAWSIDSGNTIYF
CDR3 DNA: TGTGCCTGGAGCATAGACTCTGGAAACACCATATATTTT

clone size: few
J gene: TRBJ2-6
V gene: TRBV7-3
D gene: -
CDR3 protein: CASSHSGAGANVLTF
CDR3 DNA: TGTGCCAGCAGTCACTCAGGGGCCGGGGCCAACGTCCTGACTTTC

clone size: -
J gene: TRBJ2-4
V gene: TRBV5-1
D gene: TRBD2
CDR3 protein: CASSLGGSSGNIQYF
CDR3 DNA: TGCGCCAGCAGCTTGGGCGGGAGCTCCGGAAACATTCAGTACTTC

clone size: -
J gene: TRBJ2-7
V gene: TRBV28
D gene: -
CDR3 protein: CASRTHGQGTYEQYF
CDR3 DNA: TGTGCCAGCAGGACCCACGGGCAGGGCACCTACGAGCAGTACTTC

clone size: once
J gene: TRBJ2-5
V gene: TRBV9
D gene: TRBD2
CDR3 protein: CASSNSRTSGEETQYF
CDR3 DNA: TGTGCCAGCAGCAACTCTAGGACTAGCGGGGAAGAGACCCAGTACTTC

clone size: -
J gene: TRBJ1-5
V gene: TRBV19
D gene: -
CDR3 protein: CASSTQGGQPQHF
CDR3 DNA: TGTGCCAGTAGTACTCAGGGTGGTCAGCCCCAGCATTTT

clone size: -
J gene: TRBJ2-7
V gene: TRBV5-6
D gene: -
CDR3 protein: CASSLNVRGEQYF
CDR3 DNA: TGTGCCAGCAGCTTGAACGTTCGGGGAGAGCAGTACTTC

clone size: -
J gene: TRBJ2-7
V gene: TRBV19
D gene: -
CDR3 protein: CASSATSSYEQYF
CDR3 DNA: TGTGCCAGTAGTGCTACGTCTTCCTACGAGCAGTACTTC

clone size: -
J gene: TRBJ2-1
V gene: TRBV10-3
D gene: TRBD2
CDR3 protein: CAISDRLAVGNEQFF
CDR3 DNA: TGTGCCATCAGTGATCGGCTAGCGGTGGGTAATGAGCAGTTCTTC

clone size: -
J gene: TRBJ1-2
V gene: TRBV19
D gene: TRBD1
CDR3 protein: CASTRRGATGAYGYTF
CDR3 DNA: TGTGCCAGTACCCGCCGGGGCGCAACAGGGGCCTATGGCTACACCTTC

clone size: -
J gene: TRBJ1-5
V gene: TRBV5-1
D gene: -
CDR3 protein: CASSPGRGMHQPQHF
CDR3 DNA: TGCGCCAGCAGCCCAGGCAGGGGTATGCATCAGCCCCAGCATTTT